This T cell receptor beta chain came from a study of OX40 agonist ivuxolimab in advanced cancers. Across the study: Dose-escalation subjects each had hepatocellular carcinoma, melanoma, renal cell or head and neck cancer. From 23 to 79 years was the age range, with a mean of approximately 63 years, and nearly 85% were male.

Produced via immunoSEQ multiplex PCR; TCRdb's table is partial and in-frame only. The sample consists of about 79,000 clones, about 90% of them appearing once. The sequence derives from an adult with an advanced solid tumor such as melanoma, head and neck, liver or kidney cancer. The material sequenced was CD4+ or CD8+ T cells sorted from blood, taken in a trial of the OX40 agonist ivuxolimab.

The CDR3 bases are TGTGCCAGCACTCTAGCGCGGGCTTACACCGGGGAGCTGTTTTTT. It encodes CASTLARAYTGELFF. V gene TRBV2 combines with J gene TRBJ2-2; D may be TRBD2 (6 bases). Germline assignment: CDR1 SNHLY and CDR2 FYNNEI. The V and J ends lost 7 bases and 3 bases respectively, with 15 bases between them. The CDR3 extends over 15 amino acids.